What follows are 16 T cell receptor beta chains derived from one specimen sequenced in a study of beta chain features in type 1 diabetes. Whole-study results and caveats: Moderate but significant shortening of TCRB CDR3s was recorded in all four CD4+ subsets from Type 1 diabetes patients.

As every portion of the isolated RNA was reverse transcribed, the sequencing read expressed TCRB transcripts. Data came from immunoSEQ multiplex PCR; TCRdb stores just in-frame clones and leaves some out. This sample has 310,000 or so clones, with 15% found just once. The antigens of these receptors remain unknown. Sequenced material: naive CD4+ T cells from blood. The receptor set was obtained from a young man with type 1 diabetes.

The J gene is TRBJ2-1, the V gene TRBV7-9, with D tentatively TRBD2 (5 bases). With 5 bases removed from V and 0 bases from J, the gap between germline ends came to 14 bases. Germline CDR1 reads SEHNR; CDR2 reads FQNEAQ (reference sequence). The CDR3 has 16 residues. The CDR3 reads CASSPQEGSSYNEQFF. CDR3 coding DNA: TGTGCCAGCAGCCCCCAAGAGGGAAGCTCCTACAATGAGCAGTTCTTC.

The chain is built from TRBV4-3 and TRBJ2-4; 13 nucleotides align to TRBD2. Germline V gives CDR1 LGHNA, CDR2 YSLEER. V shed 1 base, J shed 4 bases, and the junction held 7 bases outside the gene matches. This CDR3 is 18 amino acids long. The CDR3 region is CASSQAPGLAGAKNIQYF. The DNA of the CDR3 is TGCGCCAGCAGCCAAGCCCCCGGACTAGCGGGGGCAAAAAACATTCAGTACTTC.

In this sample, this clone turned up a few times. The rearrangement joins TRBV19 to TRBJ2-7; 7 nucleotides match TRBD2. The CDR3 runs to 14 residues. V was pared by 7 bases and J by 2 bases, with 8 bases of the junction left unmatched. Looked up from germline, CDR1 is LNHDA and CDR2 is SQIVND (reference sequence). As DNA, the CDR3 is TGTGCCAGTAAGCGCGGGAGCCAGGCCTACGAGCAGTACTTC. Translation gives CASKRGSQAYEQYF. The entire variable domain, with the rest obtained from reference TRBV19 and TRBJ2-7, is as follows: DGGITQSPKYLFRKEGQNVTLSCEQNLNHDAMYWYRQDPGQGLRLIYYSQIVNDFQKGDIAEGYSVSREKKESFPLTVTSAQKNPTAFYLCASKRGSQAYEQYFGPGTRLTVT.

The chain combines TRBV7-8 with TRBJ1-5; TRBD1 is a possible D gene (6 bases). The germline V and J ends were trimmed by 2 bases and 6 bases, with 20 bases remaining between them. This CDR3 contains 17 residues. The germline V gene has CDR1 SGHVS and CDR2 FQNEAQ. CDR3 DNA: TGTGCCAGCAGCTTATTTACGGGCAGGGGCATAAGTCAGCCCCAGCATTTT. Its protein product is CASSLFTGRGISQPQHF.

This clone appeared a few times. This chain joins TRBV2 and TRBJ2-7, with D possibly TRBD2 on 6 matching bases. V was shortened by 5 bases and J by 0 bases, with 14 bases between the two germline ends. This CDR3 contains 15 residues. Germline CDR1 reads SNHLY; CDR2 reads FYNNEI. This CDR3 reads CASSSTGRGSYEQYF. The CDR3 bases are TGTGCCAGCAGTTCAACTGGGCGGGGCTCCTACGAGCAGTACTTC.

The gene calls are TRBV6-5 and TRBJ2-1; 8 bases align to TRBD1. CDR3 length: 11 amino acids. Unmatched junction bases numbered 4, after V lost 6 bases and J lost 12 bases. Germline V lookup: CDR1 MNHEY, CDR2 SVGAGI. The CDR3 sequence is CASSKTGGQFF. DNA for the CDR3: TGTGCCAGCAGCAAAACAGGGGGGCAGTTCTTC.

This clone was seen a few times. The chain carries TRBV29-1 and TRBJ2-2; D possibly corresponds to TRBD1 (7 bases). The CDR3 has 13 amino acids. Trimming pared 6 bases from V and 3 bases from J, leaving 11 bases between. The germline V gene encodes CDR1 SQVTM and CDR2 ANQGSEA. CDR3: CSVGGQHTGELFF. The CDR3 DNA is TGCAGCGTGGGGGGACAGCACACCGGGGAGCTGTTTTTT.

V is TRBV30 and J is TRBJ2-7; D not resolved. The germline V gene has CDR1 GTSNPN and CDR2 SVGIG (reference sequence). Trimming shortened V by 0 bases and J by 2 bases, and 5 bases separated the two germline ends. This CDR3 region has 12 residues. The CDR3 bases are TGTGCCTGGAGTGTACTGGCCTACGAGCAGTACTTC. Its protein is CAWSVLAYEQYF.

A few counts support this clone. V usage is TRBV7-2 and J usage is TRBJ2-3; 7 nucleotides agree with TRBD1. Germline CDR1 and CDR2: SGHTA and FQGNSA. The V gene end was trimmed by 3 bases and the J gene end by 5 bases; junction bases not matched to a gene: 5. There are 14 residues in the CDR3. The CDR3 DNA sequence: TGTGCCAGCAGCTTCACCCCAGGGGGAGATACGCAGTATTTT. This translates into CASSFTPGGDTQYF.

The chain joins TRBV4-3 to TRBJ2-6; 11 nucleotides match TRBD2. The germline V gene encodes CDR1 LGHNA and CDR2 YSLEER. Trimming took 0 bases from V and 0 from J; bases not matched to a gene: 4. The CDR3 is made up of 19 amino acids. This chain's CDR3 is CASSQDYGTSGSGANVLTF. The CDR3 coding sequence is TGCGCCAGCAGCCAAGACTATGGGACTAGCGGCTCTGGGGCCAACGTCCTGACTTTC.

V gene TRBV4-3 combines with J gene TRBJ1-6, with D hard to call. The CDR3 has 14 residues. V was shortened by 1 base and J by 9 bases, with 10 bases between the two germline ends. The germline CDR1 and CDR2 sequences are LGHNA and YSLEER. The CDR3 region has the DNA TGCGCCAGCAGCCAAGGATTTAGAAGTTCACCCCTCCACTTT. It is translated as CASSQGFRSSPLHF.

V gene TRBV9 combines with J gene TRBJ1-2, with D possibly being TRBD1 (5 bases). The germline gives CDR1 SGDLS, CDR2 YYNGEE. This CDR3 comprises 13 residues. The germline V and J ends were trimmed by 3 bases and 8 bases, with 14 bases remaining between them. CDR3 loop: CASSASGIVGYTF. The CDR3, as DNA: TGTGCCAGCAGCGCTTCAGGGATTGTCGGCTACACCTTC.

The V and J genes are TRBV5-1 and TRBJ2-1; tentative D call: TRBD1 (6 bases). Germline V gives CDR1 SGHRS, CDR2 YFSETQ. The CDR3 is made up of 15 amino acids. V lost 5 bases to trimming and J lost 0 bases, with 12 bases between them. The CDR3 bases are TGCGCCAGCAGGCTCACAGGGCACTCCTACAATGAGCAGTTCTTC. Encoded protein: CASRLTGHSYNEQFF.

The chain combines TRBV5-1 with TRBJ1-1; 8 bases fit TRBD1. Looked up from germline, CDR1 is SGHRS and CDR2 is YFSETQ. This CDR3 region has 14 residues. The trim removed 4 bases at V and 5 bases at J, leaving 7 bases unmatched. The CDR3 loop reads CASSPRGLSTEAFF. In DNA form, the CDR3 reads TGCGCCAGCAGCCCCAGGGGGCTGAGTACTGAAGCTTTCTTT. Supplemented by reference TRBV5-1 and TRBJ1-1, the full variable domain reads KAGVTQTPRYLIKTRGQQVTLSCSPISGHRSVSWYQQTPGQGLQFLFEYFSETQRNKGNFPGRFSGRQFSNSRSEMNVSTLELGDSALYLCASSPRGLSTEAFFGQGTRLTVV.

This clone has only a few counts. The chain is built from TRBV4-1 and TRBJ1-4, with D possibly being TRBD1 (5 bases). Germline lookup yields CDR1 MGHRA and CDR2 YSYEKL. The CDR3 spans 13 residues. Trimming removed 4 bases from V and 8 bases from J, with 11 bases in between. This CDR3 is CASSLIRGEKLFF. Here the CDR3 DNA reads TGCGCCAGCAGCCTGATAAGGGGAGAAAAACTGTTTTTT.

This clone has just a few counts. The CDR3 here is CASSTGTGGAIRSYEQYF. The DNA for the CDR3 is TGTGCCAGCAGCACCGGGACAGGGGGCGCTATCAGGTCCTACGAGCAGTACTTC. V gene TRBV28 combines with J gene TRBJ2-7; TRBD1 agrees at 12 bases. With V trimmed by 6 bases and J by 1 base, 13 bases remained unmatched. Germline CDR1 is MDHEN and CDR2 is SYDVKM. This CDR3 is 18 amino acids long. The complete variable domain, with remaining parts taken from reference TRBV28 and TRBJ2-7, reads DVKVTQSSRYLVKRTGEKVFLECVQDMDHENMFWYRQDPGLGLRLIYFSYDVKMKEKGDIPEGYSVSREKKERFSLILESASTNQTSMYLCASSTGTGGAIRSYEQYFGPGTRLTVT.